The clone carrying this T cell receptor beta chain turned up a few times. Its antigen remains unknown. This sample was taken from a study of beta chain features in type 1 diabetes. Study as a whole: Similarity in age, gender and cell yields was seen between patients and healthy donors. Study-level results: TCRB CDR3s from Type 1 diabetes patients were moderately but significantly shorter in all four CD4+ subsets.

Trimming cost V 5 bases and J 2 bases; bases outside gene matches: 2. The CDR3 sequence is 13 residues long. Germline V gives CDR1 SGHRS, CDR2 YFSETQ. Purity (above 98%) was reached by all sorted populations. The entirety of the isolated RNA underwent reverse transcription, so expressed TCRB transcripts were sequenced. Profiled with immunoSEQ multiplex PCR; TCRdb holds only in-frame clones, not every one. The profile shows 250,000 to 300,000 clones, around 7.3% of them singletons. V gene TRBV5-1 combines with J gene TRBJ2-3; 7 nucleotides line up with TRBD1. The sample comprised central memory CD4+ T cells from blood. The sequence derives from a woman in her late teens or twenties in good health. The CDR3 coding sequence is TGCGCCAGCAGACAGGGGTACACAGATACGCAGTATTTT. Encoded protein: CASRQGYTDTQYF. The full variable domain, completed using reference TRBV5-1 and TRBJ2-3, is KAGVTQTPRYLIKTRGQQVTLSCSPISGHRSVSWYQQTPGQGLQFLFEYFSETQRNKGNFPGRFSGRQFSNSRSEMNVSTLELGDSALYLCASRQGYTDTQYFGPGTRLTVL.